A single sample is the source of the 24 T cell receptor beta chains below, sequenced in a study of blood T cell repertoires in COVID-19. Sequencing used immunoSEQ multiplex PCR; TCRdb keeps in-frame clones, though not all of them. The data hold about 400,000 clones, with about 90% observed a single time. Input material: PBMCs or T cells enriched from blood (not recorded which). All receptors come from a woman aged 25 to 39 who had recovered from COVID-19.

CDR3 nucleotide sequence: TGTGCCAGCAGCCAAGATCCCAGGGGGCGTTGGGGCTACACCTTC. This codes for CASSQDPRGRWGYTF. The V and J genes are TRBV14 and TRBJ1-2; TRBD1 matches at 8 bases. CDR3 size: 15 residues. Germline trimming cut 0 bases from V and 8 bases from J; bases unmatched to any gene: 8. Germline V CDR1 and CDR2: SGHDN, FVKESK.

This chain joins TRBV9 and TRBJ1-2; 8 bases match TRBD1. CDR1 is SGDLS and CDR2 is YYNGEE in the germline V gene. The CDR3 spans 17 residues. The ends lost 3 bases at V and 1 base at J; junction bases unmatched: 11. The CDR3 coding sequence is TGTGCCAGCAGCGGGCTTCCCGGGACAGGCAGTAACTATGGCTACACCTTC. Translation gives CASSGLPGTGSNYGYTF.

This chain's CDR3 is CAITQTGRNGYTF. The DNA for the CDR3 is TGTGCCATCACCCAGACAGGGAGGAACGGCTACACCTTC. The gene calls are TRBV10-3 and TRBJ1-2; 7 bases agree with TRBD1. The CDR3 covers 13 residues. V gave up 7 bases and J gave up 8 bases; unmatched junction bases: 10. The germline V gene has CDR1 ENHRY and CDR2 SYGVKD.

The rearrangement joins TRBV9 to TRBJ1-2, with D tentatively TRBD1 (6 bases). From germline, CDR1 is SGDLS and CDR2 YYNGEE. Trimming removed 4 bases at V and 2 bases at J, with 21 bases between. This CDR3 spans 17 amino acids. In DNA form, the CDR3 reads TGTGCCAGCAGCCGACAAGTCGGACAGAGTTTAAACTATGGCTACACCTTC. Its translation: CASSRQVGQSLNYGYTF.

This chain connects TRBV11-3 to TRBJ2-1; possibly TRBD2 for D (7 bases). Germline CDR1 is SGHNT and CDR2 is YENEEA. The CDR3 extends over 15 amino acids. The germline V and J ends were trimmed by 1 base and 8 bases, with 15 bases remaining between them. For the CDR3, the DNA is TGTGCCAGCAGCTTAGCGGGGGGCCTCGGGGATGAGCAGTTCTTC. Its translation: CASSLAGGLGDEQFF.

The chain combines TRBV18 with TRBJ1-1, with TRBD1 matching over 7 bases. CDR1 and CDR2 from the germline V gene are KGHSH and LQKENI. Germline trimming cut 4 bases from V and 5 bases from J; bases unmatched to any gene: 4. CDR3 length equals 13 residues. The chain's CDR3 is CASSQGARTEAFF. The CDR3 coding sequence is TGTGCCAGCTCACAGGGGGCACGGACTGAAGCTTTCTTT.

The chain carries TRBV7-8 and TRBJ2-7, with D tentatively TRBD2 (6 bases). Trimming pared 7 bases from V and 0 bases from J, leaving 13 bases between. The CDR3 loop spans 14 amino acids. Germline V lookup: CDR1 SGHVS, CDR2 FQNEAQ. As DNA, the CDR3 is TGTGCCAGCAACTCCCTAGCGAGCTCCTACGAGCAGTACTTC. This gives the protein CASNSLASSYEQYF.

V is TRBV11-3 and J is TRBJ2-7, with 11 bases matching TRBD1. From germline, CDR1 is SGHNT and CDR2 YENEEA. The CDR3 spans 17 residues. The V gene end was trimmed by 1 base and the J gene end by 1 base; junction bases not matched to a gene: 6. CDR3 sequence (DNA): TGTGCCAGCAGCTTAGCCTCCGGGACAGGGGGTTCCTACGAGCAGTACTTC. The encoded protein is CASSLASGTGGSYEQYF. Full variable domain (rest looked up from reference TRBV11-3 and TRBJ2-7): EAGVVQSPRYKIIEKKQPVAFWCNPISGHNTLYWYLQNLGQGPELLIRYENEEAVDDSQLPKDRFSAERLKGVDSTLKIQPAELGDSAVYLCASSLASGTGGSYEQYFGPGTRLTVT.

V and J are TRBV7-9 and TRBJ1-4; 9 nucleotides agree with TRBD1. The length of the CDR3 is 14 residues. Unmatched junction bases numbered 6, after V lost 5 bases and J lost 8 bases. Germline-derived CDR1 and CDR2 are SEHNR and FQNEAQ (reference sequence). The CDR3 region has the DNA TGTGCCAGCAGCCCGGGACAGGGAGACGAAAAACTGTTTTTT. This gives the protein CASSPGQGDEKLFF.

Worth noting for this clone: This sample also contains other DNA sequences that code for the same CDR3. The chain recombines TRBV5-1 with TRBJ2-7, with 7 bases that match TRBD2. The CDR3 has 13 amino acids. Germline loops: CDR1 SGHRS, CDR2 YFSETQ. Losses at the gene ends were 2 bases for V and 3 bases for J; bases not matched to a gene: 2. DNA for the CDR3: TGCGCCAGCAGCTTCGGCGGGAGCTACGAGCAGTACTTC. It is translated as CASSFGGSYEQYF.

The chain combines TRBV7-2 with TRBJ2-5, with TRBD2 identical over 11 bases. The junction had 9 bases not matched to a gene; V was cut back by 7 bases and J by 5 bases. Per the germline V gene, CDR1 is SGHTA and CDR2 is FQGNSA. CDR3 length equals 15 residues. The CDR3 nucleotides read TGTGCCAGCAAAGAAACTAGCGGGAGCGTGGAGACCCAGTACTTC. As protein: CASKETSGSVETQYF.

This chain connects TRBV28 to TRBJ2-7, with D unresolved. The V gene lost 8 bases and the J gene lost 2 bases, with 7 bases spanning the gap. This CDR3 comprises 11 residues. Germline V gives CDR1 MDHEN, CDR2 SYDVKM. CDR3 sequence reads: CASGYTYEQYF. CDR3 coding DNA: TGTGCCAGCGGTTACACCTACGAGCAGTACTTC.

V usage is TRBV19 and J usage is TRBJ2-1; no clear D gene. The germline V gene encodes CDR1 LNHDA and CDR2 SQIVND (reference sequence). CDR3 length: 15 residues. V lost 2 bases and J lost 0, with 8 bases in between. This chain's CDR3 is CASSISADSYNEQFF. Here the CDR3 DNA reads TGTGCCAGTAGTATATCTGCGGACTCCTACAATGAGCAGTTCTTC.

The J gene is TRBJ1-5, the V gene TRBV30, with D maybe TRBD1 (5 bases). V was clipped by 5 bases and J by 3 bases, with 17 bases between them. This CDR3 has 15 amino acids. Per the germline V gene, CDR1 is GTSNPN and CDR2 is SVGIG (reference sequence). The CDR3, as DNA: TGTGCCTGGCCTAGGGTAGGACATACCAATCAGCCCCAGCATTTT. It is translated as CAWPRVGHTNQPQHF.

The chain is built from TRBV27 and TRBJ2-1, with TRBD2 identical over 7 bases. The germline V gene has CDR1 MNHEY and CDR2 SMNVEV (reference sequence). The junction had 10 bases not matched to a gene; V was cut back by 8 bases and J by 0 bases. The CDR3 loop spans 16 amino acids. In nucleotides, the CDR3 is TGTGCCAGCCAGGGAGGGGATACCTCCTCCTACAATGAGCAGTTCTTC. Translating it yields CASQGGDTSSYNEQFF.

V is TRBV6-5 and J is TRBJ2-7, with D uncertain. The CDR3 is made up of 15 amino acids. Trimming shortened V by 0 bases and J by 3 bases, and 12 bases separated the two germline ends. Germline CDR1 is MNHEY and CDR2 is SVGAGI. The CDR3: CASSYSMGPIYEQYF. In nucleotides, the CDR3 is TGTGCCAGCAGTTACTCGATGGGCCCCATCTACGAGCAGTACTTC.

There are a few counts of this clone. The chain employs TRBV11-2 and TRBJ2-1; no firm D call. This CDR3 has 14 amino acids. Per germline, CDR1 SGHAT and CDR2 FQNNGV. Trimming stripped 6 bases from V and 5 bases from J, with 14 bases between. Here the CDR3 reads CASSTFGRNNEQFF. The DNA for the CDR3 is TGTGCCAGCAGTACCTTTGGCAGGAACAATGAGCAGTTCTTC. Using reference TRBV11-2 and TRBJ2-1 for the parts outside the CDR3, the full variable domain is EAGVAQSPRYKIIEKRQSVAFWCNPISGHATLYWYQQILGQGPKLLIQFQNNGVVDDSQLPKDRFSAERLKGVDSTLKIQPAKLEDSAVYLCASSTFGRNNEQFFGPGTRLTVL.

The gene calls are TRBV4-1 and TRBJ2-7; D perhaps matches TRBD2 (6 bases). V was pared by 4 bases and J by 5 bases, with 18 bases between. CDR1 is MGHRA, CDR2 YSYEKL, per germline. This CDR3 spans 15 amino acids. CDR3 DNA: TGCGCCAGCAGCCGAACTTCTGGGGGGTCCCACGAGCAGTACTTC. Its protein product is CASSRTSGGSHEQYF.

This chain joins TRBV3-1 (or the pseudogene TRBV3-2) and TRBJ2-6, with D hard to call. Germline V CDR1 and CDR2: LGHDT, YNNKEL (reference sequence). The length of the CDR3 is 17 residues. The germline V and J ends were trimmed by 6 bases and 0 bases, with 15 bases remaining between them. The CDR3 nucleotides are TGTGCCAGCAGTCTATTAAGACTGTACTCTGGGGCCAACGTCCTGACTTTC. It specifies CASSLLRLYSGANVLTF.

This clone was found a few times. The chain has TRBV19 and TRBJ2-3, with 8 bases aligning to TRBD1. Germline CDR1 and CDR2: LNHDA and SQIVND (reference sequence). V lost 4 bases to trimming and J lost 3 bases; unmatched junction nucleotides: 9. The CDR3 runs 16 residues. The CDR3 loop is CASSKWTGMRTDTQYF. The CDR3 region has the DNA TGTGCCAGTAGTAAGTGGACAGGGATGCGGACAGATACGCAGTATTTT.

The chain combines TRBV9 with TRBJ1-4; D call uncertain. From germline, CDR1 is SGDLS and CDR2 YYNGEE. The CDR3 spans 17 residues. Trimming cost V 4 bases and J 5 bases, with 21 bases left between them. The CDR3 DNA sequence: TGTGCCAGCAGCCCCCTCAACGACTTGGGAGGGAATGAAAAACTGTTTTTT. Translation gives CASSPLNDLGGNEKLFF.

The gene calls are TRBV27 and TRBJ1-4, with 8 bases identical to TRBD1. The ends lost 8 bases at V and 6 bases at J; junction bases unmatched: 17. The germline V gene has CDR1 MNHEY and CDR2 SMNVEV (reference sequence). The CDR3 covers 17 residues. This CDR3 is CASGSFALGQAYEKLFF. CDR3 sequence (DNA): TGTGCCAGCGGTTCTTTCGCCCTGGGACAGGCCTATGAAAAACTGTTTTTT.

The genes are TRBV10-3 and TRBJ1-1; D is undetermined. V was pared by 7 bases and J by 1 base, with 10 bases between. The CDR3 contains 13 residues. Germline V lookup: CDR1 ENHRY, CDR2 SYGVKD. CDR3 sequence reads: CAIKGGGNTEAFF. DNA of the CDR3: TGTGCCATCAAGGGCGGAGGGAACACTGAAGCTTTCTTT.

CDR3 loop: CASNRKENTGELFF. The CDR3 DNA reads TGTGCCAGCAACAGGAAAGAGAACACCGGGGAGCTGTTTTTT. The V gene is TRBV9, the J gene TRBJ2-2, with D perhaps matching TRBD1 (5 bases). Germline V gene data show CDR1 as SGDLS and CDR2 as YYNGEE. Trimming shortened V by 6 bases and J by 1 base, and 10 bases separated the two germline ends. The CDR3 loop spans 14 amino acids.